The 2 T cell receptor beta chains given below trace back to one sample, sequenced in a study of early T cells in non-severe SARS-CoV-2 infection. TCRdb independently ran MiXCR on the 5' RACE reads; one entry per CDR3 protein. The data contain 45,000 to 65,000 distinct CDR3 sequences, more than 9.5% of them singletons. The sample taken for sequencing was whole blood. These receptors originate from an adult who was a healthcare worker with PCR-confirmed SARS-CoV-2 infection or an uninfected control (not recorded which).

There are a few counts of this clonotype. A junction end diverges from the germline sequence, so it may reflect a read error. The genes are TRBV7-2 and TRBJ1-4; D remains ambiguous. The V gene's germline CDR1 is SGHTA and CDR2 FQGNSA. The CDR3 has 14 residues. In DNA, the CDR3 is TGTGTCAGCAGCTCGCTTGCAACTAATGAAAAACTGTTTTTT. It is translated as CVSSSLATNEKLFF.

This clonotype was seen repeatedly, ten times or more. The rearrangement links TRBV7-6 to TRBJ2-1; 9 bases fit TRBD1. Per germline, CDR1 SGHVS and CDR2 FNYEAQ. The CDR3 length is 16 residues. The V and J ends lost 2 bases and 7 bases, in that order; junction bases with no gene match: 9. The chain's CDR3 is CASSLLGQGTLNEQFF. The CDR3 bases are TGTGCCAGCAGCTTACTTGGACAGGGGACGTTAAATGAGCAGTTCTTC.